The entry that follows covers one T cell receptor (beta chain) sequence. Antigen unknown. The CDR3 runs to 14 residues. Trimming shortened V by 5 bases and J by 4 bases, and 13 bases separated the two germline ends. From germline, CDR1 is LNHDA and CDR2 SQIVND (reference sequence). The data were obtained in a study of T cell repertoires in cytomegalovirus infection. TCRdb reprocessed the reads with MiXCR, giving one entry per CDR3 protein. The table lists 640,000 or so distinct CDR3 sequences, about 30% of them singletons. The specimen was cultured PBMCs, collected from culture after CMV antigen stimulation. The chain carries TRBV19 and TRBJ2-3; the D is unclear. The TCR comes from a human donor in good health (CMV status not recorded). Some clones in this sample may be carry-over from other donors' samples. The CDR3 region is CASSFPGRPDTQYF. In DNA form, the CDR3 reads TGTGCCAGTAGTTTCCCCGGGCGCCCAGATACGCAGTATTTT.